Sequencing of this T cell receptor beta chain was carried out in a study of memory CD4+ T cells and cytomegalovirus serostatus. Single viable CD3+CD4+CD8-CD45RO+ cells were sorted as the memory CD4+ T cells. The V end was cut by 0 bases, the J end by 5 bases, with 7 bases between. The CDR3 is made up of 13 amino acids. The germline V gene encodes CDR1 LNHDA and CDR2 SQIVND (reference sequence). Sequencing used immunoSEQ multiplex PCR; TCRdb keeps in-frame clones, though not all of them. The top ten hold roughly 0.8% of the sample, which has 50,000 to 65,000 clones, around 78% seen once. The source is an adult in good health and CMV-seronegative. The sample consisted of memory CD4+ T cells from blood. The chain uses TRBV19 and TRBJ2-5; the D is unclear. Written as DNA, the CDR3 is TGTGCCAGTAGTATAGATCCTAAGGAGACCCAGTACTTC. This sequence encodes CASSIDPKETQYF.